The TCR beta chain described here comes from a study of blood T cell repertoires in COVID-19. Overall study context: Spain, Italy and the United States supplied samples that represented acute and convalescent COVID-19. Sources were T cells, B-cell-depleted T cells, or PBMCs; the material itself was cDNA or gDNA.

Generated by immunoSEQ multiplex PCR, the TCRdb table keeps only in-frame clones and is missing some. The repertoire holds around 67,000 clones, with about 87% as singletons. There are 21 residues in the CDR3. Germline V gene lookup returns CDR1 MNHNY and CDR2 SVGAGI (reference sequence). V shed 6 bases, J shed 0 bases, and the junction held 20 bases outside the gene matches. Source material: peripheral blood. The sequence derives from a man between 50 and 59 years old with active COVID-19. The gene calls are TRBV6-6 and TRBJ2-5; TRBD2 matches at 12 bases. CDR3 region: CASSRRCRGLAGLPYQETQYF. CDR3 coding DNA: TGTGCCAGCAGCCGGAGGTGTCGGGGACTAGCGGGCTTACCGTACCAAGAGACCCAGTACTTC.